This is a list of T cell receptor beta chains from one sample in a study of blood T cell repertoires in COVID-19. Only in-frame clones appear in the TCRdb table, and some are missing; sequencing was by immunoSEQ multiplex PCR. Among a few hundred thousand clones listed, 88% were seen once. Sequenced sample: peripheral blood. These receptors all stem from a woman in her twenties or thirties with acute or convalescent COVID-19. Both conserved end residues are part of each CDR3. The D gene is left open where the match is weak. Expanded clones are given a class, and other clones once, few, many or no size at all.

>TRBJ1-4|-|TRBV4-3|-
CASSQGGGLSANEKLFF
TGCGCCAGCAGCCAAGGTGGAGGGTTATCCGCTAATGAAAAACTGTTTTTT
>TRBJ1-4|-|TRBV11-2|-
CASSKWGTNEKLFF
TGTGCCAGCAGCAAGTGGGGCACTAATGAAAAACTGTTTTTT
>TRBJ1-5|few|TRBV19|-
CASSISQVSNQPQHF
TGTGCCAGTAGTATATCACAAGTTAGCAATCAGCCCCAGCATTTT
>TRBJ2-2|-|TRBV19|-
CASEGAPNTGELFF
TGTGCCAGCGAAGGGGCCCCGAACACCGGGGAGCTGTTTTTT
>TRBJ2-1|-|TRBV7-2|TRBD1
CASSPWTGNQEQFF
TGTGCCAGCAGCCCATGGACAGGTAATCAGGAGCAGTTCTTC
>TRBJ1-3|-|TRBV10-3|TRBD1
CAIRTGGSGNTIYF
TGTGCCATCAGGACAGGGGGCTCTGGAAACACCATATATTTT
>TRBJ2-1|-|TRBV2|TRBD2
CASSVSSGRENEQFF
TGTGCCAGCAGTGTGTCTAGCGGGAGGGAAAATGAGCAGTTCTTC
>TRBJ2-3|-|TRBV19|TRBD2
CASSPAGALTDTQYF
TGTGCCAGTAGCCCAGCGGGAGCCCTCACAGATACGCAGTATTTT
>TRBJ2-3|-|TRBV7-2|TRBD1
CASSSPPGQELTDTQYF
TGTGCCAGCAGCTCTCCCCCGGGACAGGAGCTCACAGATACGCAGTATTTT
>TRBJ2-7|-|TRBV5-1|-
CASSVGGNPAGAYEQYF
TGCGCCAGCAGTGTTGGCGGGAACCCCGCAGGAGCCTACGAGCAGTACTTC
>TRBJ1-2|-|TRBV28|TRBD1
CASSLGQARYGYTF
TGTGCCAGCAGTTTGGGACAGGCGAGGTATGGCTACACCTTC
>TRBJ1-1|-|TRBV12-5|-
CASGLSGLLTFF
TGTGCTAGTGGCCTTTCGGGACTACTAACTTTCTTT
>TRBJ2-1|-|TRBV5-1|TRBD2
CASSLGTSGRVYNEQFF
TGCGCCAGCAGCTTGGGTACTAGCGGGAGGGTCTACAATGAGCAGTTCTTC
>TRBJ1-5|-|TRBV6-2/TRBV6-3|TRBD1
CASSQPTGVSNQPQHF
TGTGCCAGCAGCCAACCGACAGGGGTAAGCAATCAGCCCCAGCATTTT
>TRBJ2-7|-|TRBV11-3|-
CASSLGTAYEQYF
TGTGCCAGCAGCTTAGGGACAGCCTACGAGCAGTACTTC
>TRBJ2-3|-|TRBV15|-
CATSRAPDGGDTQYF
TGTGCCACCAGCAGAGCCCCCGACGGCGGAGATACGCAGTATTTT
>TRBJ2-1|-|TRBV6-5|-
CASSGPGWNEQFF
TGTGCCAGCAGCGGACCGGGGTGGAATGAGCAGTTCTTC